A single sample is the source of the 19 T cell receptor beta chains below, sequenced in a study of identical twins. In TCRdb, the 5' RACE reads were re-called with MiXCR into one record per CDR3 protein. Among 1.5 million or so distinct CDR3 sequences listed, less than 35% were seen once. What was sequenced was cord blood. The receptor set was obtained from a newborn girl in good health.

This rearrangement joins TRBV7-2 to TRBJ1-1; no clear D gene. The CDR3 is made up of 13 amino acids. V lost 4 bases and J lost 1, with 7 bases in between. Germline V gene sequence: CDR1 SGHTA, CDR2 FQGNSA. The CDR3 here is CASSWVANTEAFF. The CDR3 coding sequence is TGTGCCAGCAGCTGGGTCGCGAACACTGAAGCTTTCTTT.

The chain employs TRBV10-3 and TRBJ1-2; D remains ambiguous. The CDR3 is 14 amino acids. CDR1 ENHRY and CDR2 SYGVKD come from the germline V gene. Trimming shortened V by 4 bases and J by 8 bases, and 17 bases separated the two germline ends. In DNA, the CDR3 is TGTGCCATCAGTGGGCTTTCAATCGGCCAAGGCTACACCTTC. Translated, it gives CAISGLSIGQGYTF.

This rearrangement joins TRBV10-3 to TRBJ2-3; 9 bases map to TRBD1. Germline V gene lookup returns CDR1 ENHRY and CDR2 SYGVKD. CDR3 size: 12 residues. J was trimmed by 5 bases and V by 8 bases; bases with no gene match: 2. The CDR3 sequence is CAILTGGDTQYF. CDR3 nucleotide sequence: TGTGCCATCTTGACAGGGGGAGATACGCAGTATTTT.

This clonotype was seen many times. The CDR3 region is CASSGTSVETQYF. CDR3 coding DNA: TGCGCCAGCAGCGGTACTAGCGTGGAAACGCAGTATTTT. The chain couples TRBV5-1 to TRBJ2-3, with 7 positions matching TRBD2. Germline CDR1 and CDR2: SGHRS and YFSETQ. The CDR3 contains 13 residues. Trimming removed 4 bases from V and 9 bases from J; junction bases left unmatched: 8.

V is TRBV29-1 and J is TRBJ1-2; 7 bases match TRBD1. Germline V lookup: CDR1 SQVTM, CDR2 ANQGSEA. The CDR3 runs 13 residues. Trimming took 5 bases from V and 2 from J; bases not matched to a gene: 5. The CDR3 coding sequence is TGCAGCGTTTTGGAACAGGGGAACTATGGCTACACCTTC. Protein product: CSVLEQGNYGYTF.

This chain joins TRBV20-1 and TRBJ2-7; weak D call: TRBD1 (5 bases). V lost 0 bases to trimming and J lost 1 base, with 16 bases between them. The CDR3 is 16 residues long. The germline V gene has CDR1 DFQATT and CDR2 SNEGSKA (reference sequence). As DNA, the CDR3 is TGCAGTGCTAGAGATATAGAGACAGCGATATCCTACGAGCAGTACTTC. Translating gives CSARDIETAISYEQYF.

In this sample, this clonotype turned up a few times. V is TRBV12-3 or TRBV12-4 and J is TRBJ2-5; TRBD2 matches 8 bases. The CDR3 sequence is 13 residues long. Trimming took 6 bases from V and 2 from J; bases not matched to a gene: 2. CDR3 in DNA: TGTGCCAGCAGGGGGACTAGACAAGAGACCCAGTACTTC. Its translation: CASRGTRQETQYF.

This clonotype was found a few times. V is TRBV28 and J is TRBJ2-3; D ambiguous. V was cut by 2 bases and J by 0 bases, with 9 bases left in between. This CDR3 comprises 15 residues. Looked up from germline, CDR1 is MDHEN and CDR2 is SYDVKM. This CDR3 reads CASSLMADSTDTQYF. In DNA form, the CDR3 reads TGTGCCAGCAGTTTAATGGCGGATAGCACAGATACGCAGTATTTT. The complete variable domain, with remaining parts taken from reference TRBV28 and TRBJ2-3, reads DVKVTQSSRYLVKRTGEKVFLECVQDMDHENMFWYRQDPGLGLRLIYFSYDVKMKEKGDIPEGYSVSREKKERFSLILESASTNQTSMYLCASSLMADSTDTQYFGPGTRLTVL.

This clonotype was counted only a few times. The chain employs TRBV27 and TRBJ2-7, with 9 bases fitting TRBD1. Germline CDR1 and CDR2: MNHEY and SMNVEV (reference sequence). This CDR3 comprises 19 residues. Unmatched junction bases numbered 21, after V lost 2 bases and J lost 7 bases. The CDR3 here is CASSLIFPTLRDRAFEQYF. CDR3 nucleotides: TGTGCCAGCAGTTTAATTTTTCCAACTCTACGGGACAGGGCGTTTGAGCAGTACTTC.

The chain uses TRBV28 and TRBJ2-1, with no clear D. The DNA end favors TRBJ2-7, so the J call may be wrong. The CDR3 loop spans 15 amino acids. Germline CDR1 reads MDHEN; CDR2 reads SYDVKM. CDR3 DNA sequence: TGTGCCAGCAGCCCTCCAACGAGCTCCTACAATGAGCAGTACTTC. Translation gives CASSPPTSSYNEQYF.

V usage is TRBV2 and J usage is TRBJ1-1, with 7 bases aligning to TRBD1. Germline values: CDR1 SNHLY, CDR2 FYNNEI. J was trimmed by 5 bases and V by 10 bases; bases with no gene match: 7. The CDR3 covers 12 residues. The CDR3 is CANPTGKTEAFF. Here the CDR3 DNA reads TGTGCCAACCCGACAGGGAAGACTGAAGCTTTCTTT. The complete variable domain, with remaining parts taken from reference TRBV2 and TRBJ1-1, reads EPEVTQTPSHQVTQMGQEVILRCVPISNHLYFYWYRQILGQKVEFLVSFYNNEISEKSEIFDDQFSVERPDGSNFTLKIRSTKLEDSAMYFCANPTGKTEAFFGQGTRLTVV.

This clonotype was seen at least ten times. This chain connects TRBV28 to TRBJ2-3; no definite D call. Germline V gene sequence: CDR1 MDHEN, CDR2 SYDVKM. The V end was cut by 2 bases, the J end by 5 bases, with 5 bases between. The CDR3 contains 12 residues. The chain's CDR3 is CASSLVVDTQYF. The CDR3 DNA is TGTGCCAGCAGTTTAGTCGTAGATACGCAGTATTTT. The full variable domain, its missing parts supplied by reference TRBV28 and TRBJ2-3, is DVKVTQSSRYLVKRTGEKVFLECVQDMDHENMFWYRQDPGLGLRLIYFSYDVKMKEKGDIPEGYSVSREKKERFSLILESASTNQTSMYLCASSLVVDTQYFGPGTRLTVL.

The genes are TRBV20-1 and TRBJ2-5, with D perhaps matching TRBD1 (5 bases). Gene TRBJ2-7 matches the end of the DNA better, so the J call may be wrong. This CDR3 is 14 amino acids long. From germline, CDR1 is DFQATT and CDR2 SNEGSKA (reference sequence). CDR3 protein: CSARLGREASEQYF. CDR3 DNA: TGCAGTGCTAGACTGGGCAGGGAAGCCTCCGAGCAGTACTTC.

This clonotype was found a few times. The chain couples TRBV2 to TRBJ2-1; tentative D call: TRBD1 (6 bases). The germline CDR1 and CDR2 sequences are SNHLY and FYNNEI. This CDR3 has 14 residues. Trimming removed 7 bases at V and 6 bases at J, with 16 bases between. For the CDR3, the DNA is TGTGCCAGCAAGGGGGTTAGGAGCAGCAATGAGCAGTTCTTC. Encoded protein: CASKGVRSSNEQFF.

As to this clonotype: A read error may explain this, as a much larger clone is one base away. The V gene is TRBV2, the J gene TRBJ2-5; 9 bases match TRBD2. CDR3 size: 15 residues. Germline CDR1 and CDR2: SNHLY and FYNNEI. V lost 6 bases to trimming and J lost 4 bases; unmatched junction nucleotides: 9. The CDR3 nucleotides read TGTGCCAGCAGGGCACGTGGGACTAGCAGAGAGACCCAGTACTTC. It codes for CASRARGTSRETQYF.

The sample holds a few counts of this clonotype. The CDR3 DNA is TGCAGTGCTAGAGATTTGCGGACTAGCGGGGGGGCTGATACGCAGTATTTT. Translated: CSARDLRTSGGADTQYF. The chain links TRBV20-1 to TRBJ2-3; 15 bases are shared with TRBD2. Germline CDR1 is DFQATT and CDR2 is SNEGSKA (reference sequence). The CDR3 runs 17 residues. J lost 6 bases, V lost 0 bases, and 7 bases had no gene match.

Concerning this clonotype itself: The germline gene is not matched at one end of the junction; a read error may be the cause. The chain joins TRBV7-2 to TRBJ2-7, with a tentative D call TRBD1 (7 bases). Germline CDR1 SGHTA, CDR2 FQGNSA. The CDR3 consists of 11 residues. The CDR3 sequence: CASQGGYERYF. The CDR3 coding sequence is TGTGCCAGCCAGGGGGGTTACGAGCGGTACTTC.

This rearrangement joins TRBV29-1 to TRBJ1-3, with D possibly TRBD1 on 6 matching bases. V was cut by 5 bases and J by 0 bases, with 14 bases left in between. The CDR3 consists of 15 residues. CDR1 is SQVTM and CDR2 is ANQGSEA in the germline V gene. The CDR3 DNA reads TGCAGCGTTCAAGGGGACACAGACTCTGGAAACACCATATATTTT. Protein: CSVQGDTDSGNTIYF. The full variable domain, in which reference TRBV29-1 and TRBJ1-3 provide the parts outside the CDR3, is SAVISQKPSRDICQRGTSLTIQCQVDSQVTMMFWYRQQPGQSLTLIATANQGSEATYESGFVIDKFPISRPNLTFSTLTVSNMSPEDSSIYLCSVQGDTDSGNTIYFGEGSWLTVV.

This clonotype showed up many times. This chain uses TRBV10-3 with TRBJ2-3, with 11 nucleotides matching TRBD2. The V segment lost 10 bases and the J segment 0 bases; nucleotides outside the gene matches: 3. Germline lookup yields CDR1 ENHRY and CDR2 SYGVKD. This CDR3 region has 14 residues. The CDR3 loop reads CATGTSGSTDTQYF. CDR3 bases: TGTGCCACCGGGACTAGCGGAAGCACAGATACGCAGTATTTT.